This T cell receptor beta chain was recorded in a study of blood T cell repertoires in COVID-19. Study-level background: COVID-19 samples collected from the United States, Italy and Spain covered acute and convalescent phases. Nucleic acid was either cDNA or gDNA, and it came from T cells, B-cell-depleted T cells, or PBMCs.

V was cut by 6 bases and J by 10 bases, with 16 bases left in between. This CDR3 contains 14 residues. The germline V gene has CDR1 MNHEY and CDR2 SVGAGI. How the authors handled the data: Reference gene primer amplification yielded estimated nucleated cell counts. Repertoires were generated with immunoSEQ multiplex PCR, while TCRdb's copy carries only in-frame clones and drops some. The DNA was the basis for D and trimming; V, J and clone size are from that table. Of roughly 260,000 clones in the sample, around 89% were seen once. The receptor's source is a woman in her forties with acute or convalescent COVID-19. The sample taken for sequencing was peripheral blood. J is TRBJ1-6 and V is TRBV6-5; D unclear. The CDR3 sequence: CASRPAAAGSPLHF. In DNA form, the CDR3 reads TGTGCCAGCAGACCCGCGGCGGCCGGCTCACCCCTCCACTTT.